The 28 T cell receptor beta chains presented below share a single source sample, sequenced in a study of spatial heterogeneity in lung cancer. Findings of the study overall: For expanded intratumoral alpha and beta TCRs, counts tracked tumor mutation counts.

From the 5' RACE reads, TCRdb called clonotypes with MiXCR, one entry per CDR3 protein. The sample has about 27,000 distinct CDR3 sequences; roughly 6.9% are singletons. Stated time point: sample taken at primary tumor resection. These receptors have no identified antigens. This specimen consisted of lung tumor tissue, obtained at surgery. The receptors here all came from a male donor with early-stage non-small cell lung cancer.

The table lists this clonotype with a few counts. The chain recombines TRBV5-4 with TRBJ1-1; no firm D call. The V gene's germline CDR1 is SGHNT and CDR2 YYREEE (reference sequence). This CDR3 is 14 amino acids long. V was pared by 2 bases and J by 1 base, with 9 bases between. The CDR3 nucleotides are TGTGCCAGCAGCTTCTGGTCCACGAACACTGAAGCTTTCTTT. Translation gives CASSFWSTNTEAFF.

At least ten counts were recorded for this clonotype. The chain combines TRBV20-1 with TRBJ2-7; D possibly matches TRBD1 or TRBD2 (7 bases each). Trimming removed 3 bases at V and 2 bases at J, with 14 bases between. Germline-derived CDR1 and CDR2 are DFQATT and SNEGSKA (reference sequence). CDR3 length: 14 residues. In DNA, the CDR3 is TGCAGTGCTAGTTGGCAGGGGGGGCCCTACGAGCAGTACTTC. Translated, it gives CSASWQGGPYEQYF.

This clonotype was recorded at least ten times. V usage is TRBV20-1 and J usage is TRBJ2-1; TRBD2 matches at 8 bases. Per the germline V gene, CDR1 is DFQATT and CDR2 is SNEGSKA (reference sequence). V was clipped by 4 bases and J by 2 bases; unmatched bases: 7. The CDR3 consists of 15 residues. In nucleotides, the CDR3 is TGCAGTGCTAACACGGGACTAGGGGCCTACAATGAGCAGTTCTTC. Residues: CSANTGLGAYNEQFF.

This clonotype was recorded many times. The chain recombines TRBV15 with TRBJ1-2; D remains ambiguous. The CDR3 has 14 amino acids. From germline, CDR1 is LNHNV and CDR2 YYDKDF (reference sequence). The V and J ends lost 5 bases and 0 bases respectively, with 10 bases between them. Here the CDR3 reads CATSSRTSNYGYTF. CDR3 bases: TGTGCCACCAGCTCCAGGACGTCTAACTATGGCTACACCTTC.

The J gene is TRBJ2-7, the V gene TRBV18, with 8 bases that match TRBD2. CDR1 is KGHSH and CDR2 is LQKENI in the germline V gene. The CDR3 runs 14 residues. V lost 3 bases and J lost 1; bases outside the gene matches: 2. The CDR3, as DNA: TGTGCCAGCTCACCGTCTAGCGGGTCCTACGAGCAGTACTTC. This translates into CASSPSSGSYEQYF. Full variable domain (remainder filled in from reference TRBV18 and TRBJ2-7): NAGVMQNPRHLVRRRGQEARLRCSPMKGHSHVYWYRQLPEEGLKFMVYLQKENIIDESGMPKERFSAEFPKEGPSILRIQQVVRGDSAAYFCASSPSSGSYEQYFGPGTRLTVT.

This clonotype was seen a few times. The CDR3 region is CASSLASAYEQYF. CDR3 coding DNA: TGTGCCAGCAGCTTAGCGTCCGCCTACGAGCAGTACTTC. This rearrangement joins TRBV11-3 to TRBJ2-7; D gene ambiguous. Germline lookup yields CDR1 SGHNT and CDR2 YENEEA. Trimming took 1 base from V and 2 from J, leaving 6 bases between them. This CDR3 has 13 residues.

At least ten counts were recorded for this clonotype. The gene calls are TRBV11-2 and TRBJ2-6; tentative D call: TRBD1 (6 bases). Germline V gene data show CDR1 as SGHAT and CDR2 as FQNNGV. V dropped 4 bases and J dropped 1 base, with 11 bases sitting between them. The CDR3 runs to 16 residues. The CDR3 reads CASSSHRASGANVLTF. The CDR3 coding sequence is TGTGCCAGCAGCTCCCACAGGGCATCTGGGGCCAACGTCCTGACTTTC.

This clonotype was recorded a few times. This rearrangement joins TRBV5-1 to TRBJ2-2; maybe TRBD2 (6 bases). Germline CDR1 is SGHRS and CDR2 is YFSETQ. CDR3 length: 15 amino acids. The ends were cut back, 4 bases at V and 2 bases at J, with 12 bases in the middle. CDR3 residues: CASSPGTHNTGELFF. The CDR3 region has the DNA TGCGCCAGCAGCCCCGGGACTCACAACACCGGGGAGCTGTTTTTT.

This clonotype has a count of ten or more. CDR3 loop: CASSPPWSEQYF. CDR3 DNA sequence: TGTGCCAGCAGCCCCCCGTGGTCCGAGCAGTACTTC. J is TRBJ2-7 and V is TRBV7-2, with D uncertain. This CDR3 has 12 residues. Germline-derived CDR1 and CDR2 are SGHTA and FQGNSA. Trimming cost V 5 bases and J 6 bases, with 11 bases left between them.

This clonotype was seen many times. The chain links TRBV7-2 to TRBJ2-3, with D tentatively TRBD2 (7 bases). Germline V lookup: CDR1 SGHTA, CDR2 FQGNSA. The germline V and J ends were trimmed by 5 bases and 2 bases, with 17 bases remaining between them. The CDR3 is made up of 16 amino acids. Written as DNA, the CDR3 is TGTGCCAGCAGCCTTTTCTCTCGGGGGGCCACAGATACGCAGTATTTT. Translated, it gives CASSLFSRGATDTQYF.

Comments on this clonotype: At one end, the junction sequence differs from germline, possibly due to a read error. The chain joins TRBV14 to TRBJ1-2; D remains unclear. Per the germline V gene, CDR1 is SGHDN and CDR2 is FVKESK. The CDR3 is 11 amino acids. DNA for the CDR3: TGTGCCAGCAGCCAAGGTGGGGTCGCCCTCTTC. It codes for CASSQGGVALF.

This clonotype rates as medium-sized. This chain uses TRBV4-3 with TRBJ2-1, with D possibly being TRBD1 (6 bases). Between the trimmed V and J ends, which lost 3 bases and 5 bases, there was a span of 20 bases. The germline CDR1 and CDR2 sequences are LGHNA and YSLEER. The length of the CDR3 is 17 residues. As DNA, the CDR3 is TGCGCCAGCAGCCAGGAAACTTCGGGACACCTGAACAATGAGCAGTTCTTC. Protein sequence: CASSQETSGHLNNEQFF.

This clonotype was observed at least ten times. The chain is built from TRBV28 and TRBJ2-7; the match to TRBD2 covers 7 bases. The CDR3 consists of 14 residues. Germline V CDR1 and CDR2: MDHEN, SYDVKM. Germline trimming cut 6 bases from V and 1 base from J; bases unmatched to any gene: 6. CDR3 sequence: CASRMGGLSYEQYF. The DNA of the CDR3 is TGTGCCAGCAGAATGGGGGGGTTATCCTACGAGCAGTACTTC.

This clonotype appeared many times. The rearrangement links TRBV4-2 to TRBJ1-2; perhaps TRBD1 as D (6 bases). Trimming left V 0 bases short and J 7 bases short, with 15 bases between. Germline V gene lookup returns CDR1 LGHNA and CDR2 YNFKEQ. This CDR3 contains 15 residues. CDR3 bases: TGTGCCAGCAGCCAAGAAAGTCGGGGGGCGATTGGCTACACCTTC. It yields the protein CASSQESRGAIGYTF.

The sample holds many counts of this clonotype. This chain joins TRBV28 and TRBJ1-4; maybe TRBD1 (5 bases). Germline lookup yields CDR1 MDHEN and CDR2 SYDVKM. The V end was cut by 6 bases, the J end by 3 bases, with 8 bases between. This CDR3 spans 13 amino acids. The CDR3 protein is CASRWGPNEKLFF. CDR3 coding DNA: TGTGCCAGCAGGTGGGGACCTAATGAAAAACTGTTTTTT.

The sample holds many counts of this clonotype. The rearrangement joins TRBV27 to TRBJ1-5; D call uncertain. V was clipped by 4 bases and J by 2 bases, with 9 bases between them. Per the germline V gene, CDR1 is MNHEY and CDR2 is SMNVEV (reference sequence). The CDR3 sequence is 14 residues long. The CDR3 nucleotides read TGTGCCAGCAGTTCCAAGGCCGGCAATCAGCCCCAGCATTTT. This encodes CASSSKAGNQPQHF.

In this sample, this clonotype turned up many times. CDR3 sequence reads: CAISESTGADTQYF. For the CDR3, the DNA is TGTGCCATCAGTGAGTCGACAGGGGCAGATACGCAGTATTTT. The chain employs TRBV10-3 and TRBJ2-3; 8 bases agree with TRBD1. The CDR3 covers 14 residues. Trimming took 0 bases from V and 4 from J; bases not matched to a gene: 0. CDR1 and CDR2 (germline): ENHRY, SYGVKD.

This clonotype has just a few counts. This chain connects TRBV11-2 to TRBJ2-5, with 16 bases that match TRBD2. Germline CDR1 is SGHAT and CDR2 is FQNNGV. The CDR3 extends over 17 amino acids. V dropped 5 bases and J dropped 1; count of bases not matched to a gene: 4. CDR3 loop: CASSPGTSGGGQETQYF. The CDR3 DNA follows: TGTGCCAGCAGCCCCGGGACTAGCGGGGGGGGCCAAGAGACCCAGTACTTC.

This clonotype was seen a handful of times. V is TRBV7-2 and J is TRBJ2-5, with TRBD2 identical over 9 bases. CDR1 and CDR2 (germline): SGHTA, FQGNSA. The CDR3 is 17 residues long. The J segment lost 4 bases and the V segment lost 6 bases, leaving 15 bases of the junction unmatched. The CDR3 sequence is CASSLNLGGGAVETQYF. The DNA of the CDR3 is TGTGCCAGCAGTTTAAACCTGGGCGGGGGGGCAGTAGAGACCCAGTACTTC.

This clonotype showed up just a few times. The rearrangement links TRBV10-1 to TRBJ2-6; D call uncertain. V was pared by 6 bases and J by 2 bases, with 2 bases between. The CDR3 contains 12 residues. The germline V gene encodes CDR1 WNHNN and CDR2 SYGVQD (reference sequence). The CDR3 DNA sequence: TGCGCCAGCAGCCCTGGGGCCAACGTCCTGACTTTC. Translated: CASSPGANVLTF.

This clonotype was seen ten or more times. The rearrangement joins TRBV20-1 to TRBJ1-5; no clear D. In germline, CDR1 is DFQATT, CDR2 SNEGSKA (reference sequence). The CDR3 is 12 residues long. V dropped 0 bases and J dropped 1 base, with 1 base sitting between them. The CDR3 region is CSARESNQPQHF. In nucleotides, the CDR3 is TGCAGTGCTAGAGAAAGCAATCAGCCCCAGCATTTT.

This CDR3 reads CSTSAGEGDTQYF. CDR3 nucleotides: TGCAGTACCTCGGCAGGGGAGGGAGATACGCAGTATTTT. The V and J genes are TRBV29-1 and TRBJ2-3; possible D gene TRBD2, 7 bases. The CDR3 sequence is 13 residues long. Germline values: CDR1 SQVTM, CDR2 ANQGSEA.

This clonotype has at least ten counts. This chain connects TRBV24-1 to TRBJ1-5; no clear D gene. CDR3 length: 13 residues. Trimming removed 4 bases at V and 5 bases at J, with 8 bases between. The germline CDR1 and CDR2 sequences are KGHDR and SFDVKD. CDR3 amino acids: CATSEYGDQPQHF. CDR3 DNA sequence: TGTGCCACCAGTGAGTACGGGGATCAGCCCCAGCATTTT.

Judged by abundance, this clonotype is medium-sized (0.01 to 0.1%). The chain uses TRBV6-5 and TRBJ1-1, with a weak D call TRBD1 (5 bases). Trimming stripped 4 bases from V and 6 bases from J, with 15 bases between. CDR3 length: 14 residues. Germline CDR1 is MNHEY and CDR2 is SVGAGI. The CDR3 nucleotides read TGTGCCAGCAGTTTCGGGACGCCGGCCGCTGAAGCTTTCTTT. Translated: CASSFGTPAAEAFF.

Many counts were recorded for this clonotype. The chain recombines TRBV7-8 with TRBJ2-1; 7 bases map to TRBD2. V was clipped by 6 bases and J by 5 bases; unmatched bases: 10. CDR1 and CDR2 from the germline V gene are SGHVS and FQNEAQ. This CDR3 has 15 residues. The CDR3 bases are TGTGCCAGCAGGCGTGCGGGGGTCGACAACAATGAGCAGTTCTTC. It codes for CASRRAGVDNNEQFF.

This clonotype was observed at least ten times. The chain links TRBV7-8 to TRBJ2-1; D might be TRBD2 (5 bases). V lost 5 bases to trimming and J lost 5 bases, with 10 bases between them. Germline V gene sequence: CDR1 SGHVS, CDR2 FQNEAQ. The CDR3 contains 13 residues. The CDR3 spells CASSPSTHNEQFF. The CDR3 bases are TGTGCCAGCAGCCCTAGCACACACAATGAGCAGTTCTTC.

This clonotype was observed many times. V usage is TRBV6-2 or TRBV6-3 and J usage is TRBJ2-5; D is undetermined. The V gene lost 2 bases and the J gene lost 2 bases, with 6 bases spanning the gap. The germline V gene encodes CDR1 MNHEY and CDR2 SVGEGT. There are 13 residues in the CDR3. DNA for the CDR3: TGTGCCAGCAGTTACGCCGTACAAGAGACCCAGTACTTC. This gives the protein CASSYAVQETQYF.

The V gene is TRBV4-3, the J gene TRBJ1-1; tentative D call: TRBD1 (5 bases). The V end was cut by 0 bases, the J end by 1 base, with 15 bases between. The CDR3 has 17 amino acids. Per germline, CDR1 LGHNA and CDR2 YSLEER. The CDR3 reads CASSQDLGTERNTEAFF. The CDR3 DNA reads TGCGCCAGCAGCCAAGATCTAGGGACCGAGAGGAACACTGAAGCTTTCTTT.